The clone carrying this T cell receptor (beta chain) was found a few times. Its antigen is not identified. The entry originates in a study of Graves' ophthalmopathy and Graves' hyperthyroidism. Study-level findings and limits: Ophthalmopathy was separated from stable hyperthyroidism by a 13-signature model with over 85% sensitivity and around 81% specificity.

For repertoire sequencing, the TCR beta CDR3 regions were amplified from RNA transcripts. The first-round RT-PCR employed HTBI primers together with the Qiagen OneStep RT-PCR kit. A multiplex PCR was then performed as the second round. One entry per CDR3 protein results from TCRdb running MiXCR on the multiplex PCR reads. The sample has just over 400,000 distinct CDR3 sequences, more than 20% seen once. Between the trimmed V and J ends, which lost 1 base and 1 base, there was a span of 7 bases. The CDR3 consists of 13 residues. CDR1 is GTSNPN, CDR2 SVGIG, per germline (reference sequence). No donor had other autoimmune disease, uncontrolled infection, pregnancy or lactation. It was from 9.5 to 10 ml of fresh peripheral blood that the PBMCs came.

This receptor was obtained from a woman aged 18 to 35 with stable Graves' hyperthyroidism. The sequenced material came from peripheral blood. The chain employs TRBV30 and TRBJ2-5; D perhaps matches TRBD1 (6 bases). Written as DNA, the CDR3 is TGTGCCTGGAGTGAAGGGGGCCAAGAGACCCAGTACTTC. Translating gives CAWSEGGQETQYF.